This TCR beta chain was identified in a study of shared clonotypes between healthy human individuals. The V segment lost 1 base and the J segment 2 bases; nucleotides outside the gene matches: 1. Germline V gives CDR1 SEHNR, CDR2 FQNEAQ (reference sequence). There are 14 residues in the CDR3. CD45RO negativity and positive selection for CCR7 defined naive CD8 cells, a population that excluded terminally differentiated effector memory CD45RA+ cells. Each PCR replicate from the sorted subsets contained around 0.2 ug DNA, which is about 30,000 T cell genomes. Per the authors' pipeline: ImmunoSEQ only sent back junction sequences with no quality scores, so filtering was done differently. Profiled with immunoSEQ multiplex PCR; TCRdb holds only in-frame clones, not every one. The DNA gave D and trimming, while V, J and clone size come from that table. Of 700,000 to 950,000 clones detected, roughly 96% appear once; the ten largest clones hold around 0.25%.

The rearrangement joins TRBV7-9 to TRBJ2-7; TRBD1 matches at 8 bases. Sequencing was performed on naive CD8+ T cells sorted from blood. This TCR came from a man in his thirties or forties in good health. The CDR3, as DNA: TGTGCCAGCAGCTTAGAGGACAGGGCCTACGAGCAGTACTTC. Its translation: CASSLEDRAYEQYF.